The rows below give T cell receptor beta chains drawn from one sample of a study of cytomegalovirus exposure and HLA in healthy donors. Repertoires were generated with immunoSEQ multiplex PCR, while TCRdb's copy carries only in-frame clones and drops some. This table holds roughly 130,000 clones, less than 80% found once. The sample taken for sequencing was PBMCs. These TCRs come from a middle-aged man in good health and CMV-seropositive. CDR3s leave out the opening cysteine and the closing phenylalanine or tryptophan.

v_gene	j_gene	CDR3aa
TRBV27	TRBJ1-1	ASSTGGVTEAF
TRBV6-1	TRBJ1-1	ASSGQGAGTEAF
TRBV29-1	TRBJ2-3	SVDWPSSTDTQY
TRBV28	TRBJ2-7	ASSRRGEQY
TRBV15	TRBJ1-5	ATSRVRQGGNQPQH
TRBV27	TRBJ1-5	ASSFPGQPQH
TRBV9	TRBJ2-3	ASSAAGGPPDTQY
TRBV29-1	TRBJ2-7	SVAASSYEQY
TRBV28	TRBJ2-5	ASGRGVQETQY
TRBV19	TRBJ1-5	ASIPSRGSRQPQH
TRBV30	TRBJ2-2	AWIGTPNTGELF
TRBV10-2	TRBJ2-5	ASRGEELREETQY
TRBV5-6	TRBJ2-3	ASSVGGAGTDTQY
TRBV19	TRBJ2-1	ASSIRDSSYNEQF
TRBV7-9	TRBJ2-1	SSSFSDYNEQF
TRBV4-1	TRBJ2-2	ASSQGGIGYTGELF
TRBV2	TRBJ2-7	ASRGGTGAVYEQY
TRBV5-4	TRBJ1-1	ASSFKRTDFVAF
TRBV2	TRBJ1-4	ASSNRGVGEKLF
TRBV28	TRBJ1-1	ASRVGLTEAF
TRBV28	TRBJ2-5	ATNPERSLIETQY
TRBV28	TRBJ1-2	ASSLLQARVPYGYT
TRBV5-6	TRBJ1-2	ASSLKRVYGYT
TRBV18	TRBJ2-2	ASSPRPLASGTGELF
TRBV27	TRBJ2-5	ASSVGLALREQY
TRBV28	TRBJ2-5	ASSLDTETQY
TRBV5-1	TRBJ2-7	ASRIAGPFNEQY
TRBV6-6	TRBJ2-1	ASREIGTSQNEQF